The entry that follows covers one T cell receptor beta chain sequence. This sample is part of a study of technical replicates of blood from a handful of donors. V was clipped by 7 bases and J by 7 bases; unmatched bases: 18. Germline CDR1 reads SQVTM; CDR2 reads ANQGSEA. The CDR3 is 18 amino acids. TCRdb keeps only in-frame clones here, not all; method: immunoSEQ multiplex PCR. The sample holds about 100,000 clones, roughly 94% seen once. This chain joins TRBV29-1 and TRBJ2-3; 15 bases map to TRBD2. The receptor comes from a human donor in good health. Input material: T cells isolated from PBMCs. The CDR3 DNA reads TGCAGCGCCCCGGCGGGTTCCGGGACTAGCGGGGGGACCTATACGCAGTATTTT. This codes for CSAPAGSGTSGGTYTQYF.